This T cell receptor (beta chain) was identified in a study of T cell responses to AZD1222 COVID-19 vaccine. Findings and limits, study-wide: Females made up more of the donors, who were largely white British, and clonal diversity may have come out too low. Reportedly, nearly half the spike-specific TCRs target unmutated variant regions. Among AZD1222 vaccinees, only five to seven were seropositive at baseline.

This table comes from immunoSEQ multiplex PCR, and its TCRdb copy is limited to in-frame clones, with some not included. The table records over 100,000 clones, 86% of them present only once. As regards this clone: What it recognizes is unknown.

V lost 3 bases, J lost 7 bases, and 10 bases lay in between. The CDR3 extends over 13 amino acids. Germline CDR1 ENHRY, CDR2 SYGVKD. The source material was peripheral blood, sampled on day 0 of AZD1222 vaccination. J is TRBJ1-3 and V is TRBV10-3; the D is unclear. This TCR came from an adult in good health. The CDR3 here is CAISDFTANTIYF. In DNA form, the CDR3 reads TGTGCCATCAGTGACTTTACGGCGAACACCATATATTTT.